These T cell receptor beta chains were read from a single sample in a study of T-cell memory formation after mild COVID-19. TCRdb re-called the 5' RACE reads with MiXCR, one entry per CDR3 protein. Among 250,000 to 300,000 distinct CDR3 sequences, roughly 17% were seen once, and the ten largest hold roughly 25%. Sequenced input: PBMCs or a T cell subset sorted from them (not recorded which). The receptors originated from a man between 18 and 35 years old who had mild COVID-19 (a few samples of this study predate the infection). Cell type and time point are not known. Each CDR3 is given with its conserved first and last residue.

CDR3 length	V gene	CDR3 protein
17	TRBV9	CASSPTTGSFGTGELFF
13	TRBV11-2	CASSADINTEAFF
15	TRBV20-1	CSTTQPRATTDTQYF
13	TRBV20-1	CSATVGGTGELFF
15	TRBV7-8	CASLLGGEGTGELFF
13	TRBV20-1	CARGSQSDNEQFF
15	TRBV9	CASSVGAGTSGELFF
13	TRBV6-5	CASATGAGETQYF
15	TRBV7-8	CASSLVGTNTDTQYF
15	TRBV11-2	CASSFNDRTSYEQYF
14	TRBV20-1	CSARPGQGVPEAFF
13	TRBV6-2/TRBV6-3	CASGPGTAGPQHF
17	TRBV5-6	CASTRKLWTSSTDTQYF
15	TRBV4-1	CASSQQTAGGETQYF
14	TRBV6-5	CASSYSKPYYEQYF
17	TRBV19	CASKSGSGGPNTGELFF
16	TRBV5-1	CASSFGQPTENYGYTF
16	TRBV7-3	CASSSPTSGGWNEQFF
15	TRBV4-2	CASSREGSGAGELFF
15	TRBV6-5	CASSQTGGSYNEQFF
15	TRBV12-3/TRBV12-4	CASSRGTGSRYGYTF
14	TRBV7-9	CASSLVGGIETQYF
16	TRBV7-9	CASDAARLSGANVLTF
15	TRBV4-1	CASSLDVTETYEQYF
14	TRBV7-2	CASSLGARNYEQYF
22	TRBV4-2	CASSQDLSRANLLTLAKNIQYF
14	TRBV5-1	CASSFGFGGTEAFF
17	TRBV29-1	CSVDGDIRQFSTDTQYF
16	TRBV4-2	CASSQAQGSYNSPLHF
13	TRBV15	CATSETRDNEQFF
14	TRBV6-5	CASSPGQRYYGYTF
14	TRBV5-5	CASSLVGIGNGYTF
17	TRBV4-1	CASSQGRARIAGNTIYF
13	TRBV25-1	CASSDIPDSPLHF
15	TRBV12-3/TRBV12-4	CASSRKGGDTDTQYF
18	TRBV12-3/TRBV12-4	CASLGSGTSGGAGYEQYF
13	TRBV7-2	CASSLVGVQPQHF
12	TRBV20-1	CSASGGEVEAFF
13	TRBV2	CASSWDRNTEAFF
16	TRBV7-9	CASSLRTGTGGSPLHF
16	TRBV4-3	CASSQVSGGRYNEQFF
16	TRBV12-3/TRBV12-4	CASSPALRQRRYEQYF
13	TRBV7-8	CASTGGVTGELFF
14	TRBV5-1	CASSLVDVMETQYF
13	TRBV6-5	CASSVTLGNTIYF
16	TRBV7-9	CASSFGLAGGLDEQFF
13	TRBV7-2	CASSRGVWDIQYF
11	TRBV20-1	CSARTDRGSIF
15	TRBV4-2	CASSQDRTVYQPQHF
17	TRBV11-1	CASGPLGLAANTGELFF
14	TRBV7-2	CASRVAGAGETQYF
15	TRBV6-4	CASSENWGGYNEQFF
12	TRBV3-1	CASSQIRDTQYF
15	TRBV4-3	CASSQDRQGRSPLHF
16	TRBV5-6	CASSLVWDSSTDTQYF